Shown below are 26 T cell receptor beta chains from a single sample sequenced in a study of CD8 T cells in ankylosing spondylitis (dated by TCRdb to 2017 to 2019). Libraries were constructed by 5' RACE. Sequencing took place on an Illumina HiSeq 2500. TCRdb reworked the public reads: Q25 trimming with fastp, MiXCR clone assembly, productive beta chains retained. One record per CDR3 amino acid sequence lists the most common genes and DNA. In all, the sample holds some 120,000 distinct CDR3 sequences, and roughly an eighth of those were seen once. The ten largest make up around 3% of the sample. The sequencing input was blood, either unsorted or a sorted T cell fraction (not recorded which). These receptors were taken from a female donor with ankylosing spondylitis or in good health (not recorded which).

This clonotype was observed a handful of times. This chain connects TRBV19 to TRBJ2-2; D unclear. The V and J ends lost 3 bases and 0 bases respectively, with 8 bases between them. The CDR3 is 15 amino acids. Germline V gives CDR1 LNHDA, CDR2 SQIVND (reference sequence). CDR3 DNA sequence: TGTGCCAGTAGTATTTCGGCAGCGAACACCGGGGAGCTGTTTTTT. It codes for CASSISAANTGELFF.

Ten or more counts support this clonotype. The chain couples TRBV5-1 to TRBJ1-5; D is unclear. The length of the CDR3 is 15 residues. V shed 2 bases and J shed 1 base, with 10 bases lying between them. Germline V lookup: CDR1 SGHRS, CDR2 YFSETQ. The CDR3 here is CASSLGGLSNQPQHF. In DNA, the CDR3 is TGCGCCAGCAGCTTAGGAGGGTTAAGCAATCAGCCCCAGCATTTT.

The chain uses TRBV7-6 and TRBJ2-1, with 9 bases lining up with TRBD2. Germline V gene lookup returns CDR1 SGHVS and CDR2 FNYEAQ. V lost 3 bases and J lost 4; bases outside the gene matches: 7. This CDR3 is 16 amino acids long. The CDR3 region is CASSFRGGGDYNEQFF. CDR3 coding DNA: TGTGCCAGCAGCTTTAGGGGCGGGGGGGATTACAATGAGCAGTTCTTC. The whole variable domain, filled in from reference TRBV7-6 and TRBJ2-1, reads GAGVSQSPRYKVTKRGQDVALRCDPISGHVSLYWYRQALGQGPEFLTYFNYEAQQDKSGLPNDRFSAERPEGSISTLTIQRTEQRDSAMYRCASSFRGGGDYNEQFFGPGTRLTVL.

V is TRBV20-1 and J is TRBJ2-1; D not resolved. Trimming took 0 bases from V and 7 from J, leaving 10 bases between them. The germline V gene encodes CDR1 DFQATT and CDR2 SNEGSKA (reference sequence). The CDR3 is 13 residues long. This CDR3 is CSARDPLGNEQFF. The CDR3 DNA is TGCAGTGCTAGAGATCCCCTGGGGAATGAGCAGTTCTTC.

This clonotype turned up a few times. V is TRBV12-3 or TRBV12-4 and J is TRBJ2-2; TRBD1 agrees at 7 bases. There are 15 residues in the CDR3. V lost 6 bases and J lost 6; bases outside the gene matches: 10. The CDR3 sequence: CASSPDRDSSGELFF. CDR3 DNA: TGTGCCAGCAGCCCCGACAGGGATTCGTCCGGGGAGCTGTTTTTT.

This clonotype was detected a few times. CDR3 region: CASSLGASGRAKFF. Here the CDR3 DNA reads TGTGCCAGCAGCTTAGGGGCTAGCGGGAGGGCCAAGTTCTTC. This chain uses TRBV7-3 with TRBJ2-1; 12 bases align to TRBD2. CDR1 is SGHTA and CDR2 is FQGTGA in the germline V gene. The CDR3 has 14 amino acids. The J segment lost 14 bases and the V segment lost 2 bases, leaving 7 bases of the junction unmatched.

The chain links TRBV7-2 to TRBJ2-1; 7 nucleotides line up with TRBD2. Germline V lookup: CDR1 SGHTA, CDR2 FQGNSA. The V and J ends lost 5 bases and 9 bases, in that order; junction bases with no gene match: 7. The CDR3 runs to 13 residues. CDR3 nucleotide sequence: TGTGCCAGCAGCACCGGACTAGTCCTTGAGCAGTTCTTC. This translates into CASSTGLVLEQFF.

This clonotype was counted ten times or more. The CDR3 sequence is CASSSSPNTGELFF. CDR3 coding DNA: TGTGCCAGCAGTTCCTCCCCGAACACCGGGGAGCTGTTTTTT. The rearrangement uses TRBV11-1 and TRBJ2-2; no reliable D call. Trimming left V 6 bases short and J 0 bases short, with 8 bases between. The CDR3 loop spans 14 amino acids. The V gene's germline CDR1 is SGHAT and CDR2 FQDESV (reference sequence).

This clonotype was found many times. The rearrangement uses TRBV5-1 and TRBJ2-7; D unclear. The CDR3 spans 15 residues. Germline V gives CDR1 SGHRS, CDR2 YFSETQ. Trimming pared 4 bases from V and 2 bases from J, leaving 16 bases between. Here the CDR3 reads CASSPAAGEAYEQYF. The CDR3, as DNA: TGCGCCAGCAGCCCCGCGGCAGGAGAAGCCTACGAGCAGTACTTC.

V and J are TRBV27 and TRBJ1-3; D perhaps matches TRBD1 (6 bases). The CDR3 runs 16 residues. CDR1 and CDR2 from the germline V gene are MNHEY and SMNVEV (reference sequence). Trimming stripped 5 bases from V and 0 bases from J, with 14 bases between. CDR3 in DNA: TGTGCCAGCAGTCCCAGGGGAGGTTACTCTGGAAACACCATATATTTT. Amino acids: CASSPRGGYSGNTIYF.

A few counts support this clonotype. At one of its ends the junction is not consistent with the germline gene, which may arise from a read error. V and J are TRBV3-1 and TRBJ2-3, with 8 positions matching TRBD1. The CDR3 runs to 17 residues. Germline values: CDR1 LGHDT, CDR2 YNNKEL (reference sequence). The DNA for the CDR3 is TGTGCCACCAGCAAAGATCTGGGACAGGACCGCACAGATACGCAGTATTTT. Amino acid sequence: CATSKDLGQDRTDTQYF.

This chain links TRBV30 with TRBJ2-5; 11 bases match TRBD2. CDR1 GTSNPN and CDR2 SVGIG come from the germline V gene (reference sequence). V shed 3 bases, J shed 3 bases, and the junction held 3 bases outside the gene matches. The CDR3 totals 14 residues. The CDR3 loop reads CAWRRLAGKETQYF. In DNA form, the CDR3 reads TGTGCCTGGAGACGACTAGCGGGAAAAGAGACCCAGTACTTC.

Regarding this clonotype: Possible read error: a much larger clone is one base away. This CDR3 is missing its conserved last phenylalanine or tryptophan, likely due to a read error. The chain carries TRBV29-1 and TRBJ1-2; D is unclear. The CDR3 contains 11 residues. In germline, CDR1 is SQVTM, CDR2 ANQGSEA. The CDR3 loop is CGGQENYGYTL. The CDR3 coding sequence is TGCGGCGGCCAAGAAAACTATGGCTACACCTTG.

This clonotype was observed a handful of times. V is TRBV5-6 and J is TRBJ2-1; maybe TRBD1 (7 bases). The germline V gene encodes CDR1 SGHDT and CDR2 YYEEEE. V lost 3 bases and J lost 9, with 10 bases in between. The CDR3 runs 12 residues. The CDR3 DNA reads TGTGCCAGCAGCTCAGGGGGGACTGAGCAGTTCTTC. Encoded protein: CASSSGGTEQFF.

This clonotype has only a few counts. This chain connects TRBV6-5 to TRBJ1-5; D is perhaps TRBD1 (5 bases). Germline-derived CDR1 and CDR2 are MNHEY and SVGAGI. The length of the CDR3 is 17 residues. Trimming removed 2 bases at V and 0 bases at J, with 14 bases between. The CDR3: CASSYSSQVHSNQPQHF. CDR3 bases: TGTGCCAGCAGTTACAGTTCACAGGTCCATAGCAATCAGCCCCAGCATTTT.

The table lists this clonotype with a few counts. The rearrangement uses TRBV5-1 and TRBJ1-2, with D maybe TRBD1 (6 bases). Trimming removed 4 bases at V and 4 bases at J, with 17 bases between. This CDR3 has 15 residues. Germline lookup yields CDR1 SGHRS and CDR2 YFSETQ. The CDR3 loop is CASSQGHKEVYGYTF. Here the CDR3 DNA reads TGCGCCAGCAGCCAGGGACACAAAGAGGTCTATGGCTACACCTTC.

In its sample, this clonotype was seen many times. V gene TRBV3-1 combines with J gene TRBJ2-1; the D gene is possibly TRBD2 (6 bases). Trimming left V 3 bases short and J 7 bases short, with 16 bases between. From germline, CDR1 is LGHDT and CDR2 YNNKEL (reference sequence). This CDR3 is built from 15 residues. The CDR3 coding sequence is TGTGCCAGCAGCCATCTCAGGGCGGCGGGGAATGAGCAGTTCTTC. Protein product: CASSHLRAAGNEQFF.

This chain uses TRBV3-1 with TRBJ1-5; D possibly corresponds to TRBD1 (6 bases). The CDR3 loop spans 13 amino acids. V was trimmed by 5 bases and J by 9 bases, leaving 14 bases between them. Germline lookup yields CDR1 LGHDT and CDR2 YNNKEL (reference sequence). DNA of the CDR3: TGTGCCAGCAGCTCTGGGGGCCGAGGGCCCCAGCATTTT. Protein sequence: CASSSGGRGPQHF.

This chain links TRBV5-1 with TRBJ2-7; a weak D match, TRBD2 (5 bases). This CDR3 comprises 13 residues. Germline values: CDR1 SGHRS, CDR2 YFSETQ. V was clipped by 4 bases and J by 4 bases, with 12 bases between them. CDR3 region: CASSTEGQYEQYF. CDR3 bases: TGCGCCAGCAGCACCGAGGGTCAATACGAGCAGTACTTC.

This clonotype was counted only a few times. The chain employs TRBV29-1 and TRBJ2-6; TRBD2 is a possible D gene (7 bases). Trimming left V 6 bases short and J 1 base short, with 16 bases between. There are 16 residues in the CDR3. Looked up from germline, CDR1 is SQVTM and CDR2 is ANQGSEA. Here the CDR3 DNA reads TGCAGCGTCATGGGGGGGCAAACGTCTGGGGCCAACGTCCTGACTTTC. Translated, it gives CSVMGGQTSGANVLTF.

This clonotype was counted ten times or more. The chain links TRBV5-1 to TRBJ2-3; D tentatively reads TRBD1 or TRBD2 (5 bases each). CDR3 size: 13 residues. V lost 2 bases and J 5 bases, leaving 9 bases between the germline ends. The germline V gene has CDR1 SGHRS and CDR2 YFSETQ. The CDR3 region has the DNA TGCGCCAGCAGCTTTTCGAGGGGAGATACGCAGTATTTT. Protein: CASSFSRGDTQYF.

In its sample, this clonotype was seen many times. The V call is TRBV5-1, the J call TRBJ2-7; 8 nucleotides line up with TRBD2. The germline CDR1 and CDR2 sequences are SGHRS and YFSETQ. CDR3 size: 15 residues. With V trimmed by 4 bases and J by 5 bases, 11 bases remained unmatched. Here the CDR3 DNA reads TGCGCCAGCAGCCGGTATTCGAGCGGGAGAAACGAGCAGTACTTC. Translating it yields CASSRYSSGRNEQYF.

This clonotype was detected a few times. The chain joins TRBV14 to TRBJ2-7; D is ambiguous. CDR1 is SGHDN and CDR2 is FVKESK in the germline V gene. CDR3 length equals 14 residues. V was cut by 2 bases and J by 2 bases, with 10 bases left in between. The CDR3 region is CASSQRQKTYEQYF. The DNA of the CDR3 is TGTGCCAGCAGCCAAAGGCAGAAAACCTACGAGCAGTACTTC.

This clonotype was observed at least ten times. The J gene is TRBJ2-7, the V gene TRBV20-1; D remains unclear. V lost 1 base and J lost 6, with 10 bases in between. This CDR3 is built from 12 residues. Looked up from germline, CDR1 is DFQATT and CDR2 is SNEGSKA (reference sequence). CDR3 loop: CSARADSGEQYF. CDR3 sequence (DNA): TGCAGTGCTAGAGCGGATTCTGGCGAGCAGTACTTC.

The chain combines TRBV5-1 with TRBJ2-1; D not resolved. Germline loops: CDR1 SGHRS, CDR2 YFSETQ. Trimming removed 5 bases at V and 4 bases at J, with 10 bases between. This CDR3 has 13 residues. For the CDR3, the DNA is TGCGCCAGCAGATCCGACACTTACAATGAGCAGTTCTTC. Translating it yields CASRSDTYNEQFF.

The rearrangement joins TRBV20-1 to TRBJ2-4; a possible D gene is TRBD2 (6 bases). The CDR3 runs to 14 residues. The V and J ends lost 1 base and 7 bases respectively, with 14 bases between them. The germline V gene encodes CDR1 DFQATT and CDR2 SNEGSKA (reference sequence). The CDR3 coding sequence is TGCAGTGCTAGAGTTACGGGAGTTGATAACATTCAGTACTTC. The encoded protein is CSARVTGVDNIQYF.